Each of the 22 T cell receptor beta chains below was sequenced from the same sample in a study of T cells after yellow fever vaccination. Each CDR3 protein is one row after TCRdb ran MiXCR on the 5' RACE reads. The sample records 300,000 to 400,000 distinct CDR3 sequences, under 15% being singletons. The sample was CD4+ T cells sorted from PBMCs, taken 15 days after the yellow fever booster vaccination. These receptors came from a man between 18 and 35 years old who received the YFV17D yellow fever vaccine.

The rearrangement links TRBV9 to TRBJ1-6; D ambiguous. Trimming stripped 4 bases from V and 0 bases from J, with 11 bases between. Germline V gives CDR1 SGDLS, CDR2 YYNGEE. The CDR3 contains 16 residues. The CDR3 sequence is CASSLQPGSYNSPLHF. The CDR3 bases are TGTGCCAGCAGCCTCCAACCCGGCTCCTATAATTCACCCCTCCACTTT.

CDR3 sequence (DNA): TGCAGTGCCAGACAGCCTGAAGCTTTCTTT. Amino acids: CSARQPEAFF. The chain uses TRBV20-1 and TRBJ1-1, with D possibly matching TRBD1 (5 bases). The CDR3 loop spans 10 amino acids. Trimming took off 6 bases at V and 6 bases at J, with 8 bases between the two ends. Germline V gene data show CDR1 as DFQATT and CDR2 as SNEGSKA (reference sequence).

The chain combines TRBV5-1 with TRBJ2-6; D perhaps matches TRBD2 (5 bases). Trimming pared 0 bases from V and 2 bases from J, leaving 9 bases between. This CDR3 comprises 16 residues. Germline CDR1 reads SGHRS; CDR2 reads YFSETQ. The CDR3 nucleotides read TGCGCCAGCAGCTTGGATCGGGGAACTGGGGCCAACGTCCTGACTTTC. Encoded protein: CASSLDRGTGANVLTF. The whole variable domain, remainder taken from reference TRBV5-1 and TRBJ2-6, is KAGVTQTPRYLIKTRGQQVTLSCSPISGHRSVSWYQQTPGQGLQFLFEYFSETQRNKGNFPGRFSGRQFSNSRSEMNVSTLELGDSALYLCASSLDRGTGANVLTFGAGSRLTVL.

This clonotype was picked up a small number of times. V usage is TRBV20-1 and J usage is TRBJ1-2, with D perhaps matching TRBD1 (5 bases). Trimming cost V 6 bases and J 3 bases, with 17 bases left between them. This CDR3 spans 14 amino acids. In germline, CDR1 is DFQATT, CDR2 SNEGSKA (reference sequence). The CDR3 DNA sequence: TGCAGTGCGGATCCTCGCCAGGGAGACTATGGCTACACCTTC. Its translation is CSADPRQGDYGYTF.

In this sample, this clonotype turned up once. J is TRBJ1-1 and V is TRBV3-1; D remains unclear. Germline lookup yields CDR1 LGHDT and CDR2 YNNKEL (reference sequence). V was pared by 1 base and J by 6 bases, with 18 bases between. There are 16 residues in the CDR3. The CDR3 sequence: CASSQGLRDPVPEAFF. CDR3 nucleotides: TGTGCCAGCAGCCAAGGCCTACGAGACCCGGTCCCTGAAGCTTTCTTT.

The chain recombines TRBV9 with TRBJ1-6; D is perhaps TRBD1 (6 bases). The CDR3 length is 14 residues. V dropped 3 bases and J dropped 7 bases, with 11 bases sitting between them. CDR1 is SGDLS, CDR2 YYNGEE, per germline. CDR3 in amino acids: CASSGQAGNSPLHF. The CDR3 nucleotides read TGTGCCAGCAGCGGACAGGCGGGGAATTCACCCCTCCACTTT.

This clonotype was seen repeatedly, ten times or more. V and J are TRBV7-3 and TRBJ2-1, with a possible D match to TRBD1 (6 bases). V was trimmed by 2 bases and J by 7 bases, leaving 12 bases between them. Germline lookup yields CDR1 SGHTA and CDR2 FQGTGA. The CDR3 is 14 amino acids. The CDR3 DNA follows: TGTGCCAGCAGCTTATATTCCAGGGGAAATGAGCAGTTCTTC. The encoded protein is CASSLYSRGNEQFF. Looking up the rest from reference TRBV7-3 and TRBJ2-1 gives the full variable domain: GAGVSQTPSNKVTEKGKYVELRCDPISGHTALYWYRQSLGQGPEFLIYFQGTGAADDSGLPNDRFFAVRPEGSVSTLKIQRTERGDSAVYLCASSLYSRGNEQFFGPGTRLTVL.

This clonotype was picked up a small number of times. The CDR3 protein is CASSTKWTDTQYF. The CDR3 bases are TGCGCCAGCTCTACCAAATGGACAGATACGCAGTATTTT. The J gene is TRBJ2-3, the V gene TRBV5-1, with unresolved D. The V gene's germline CDR1 is SGHRS and CDR2 YFSETQ. This CDR3 is built from 13 residues. V was clipped by 7 bases and J by 3 bases, with 12 bases between them.

The chain is built from TRBV6-2 or TRBV6-3 and TRBJ2-7, with D perhaps being TRBD1 or TRBD2 (5 bases each). The germline gives CDR1 MNHEY, CDR2 SVGEGT. The CDR3 length is 16 residues. Trimming took off 5 bases at V and 3 bases at J, with 20 bases between the two ends. The DNA of the CDR3 is TGTGCCAGCAGTCCTCTTGGGCGGAGAGGGGACTACGAGCAGTACGTC. Amino acid sequence: CASSPLGRRGDYEQYV.

This clonotype was seen ten or more times. The rearrangement links TRBV6-2 or TRBV6-3 to TRBJ2-1; no reliable D call. There are 15 residues in the CDR3. The V end lost 5 bases, the J end lost 2 bases, and 13 bases lay between the germline ends. Per the germline V gene, CDR1 is MNHEY and CDR2 is SVGEGT. CDR3 sequence: CASSRGPTTYNEQFF. The CDR3 bases are TGTGCCAGCAGTAGAGGACCCACCACCTACAATGAGCAGTTCTTC.

The V call is TRBV5-5, the J call TRBJ2-3, with a possible D match to TRBD1 (5 bases). The germline gives CDR1 SGHKS, CDR2 YYEKEE (reference sequence). This CDR3 is built from 13 residues. Trimming removed 4 bases at V and 5 bases at J, with 11 bases between. The CDR3 here is CASSVSGIDTQYF. The CDR3 bases are TGTGCCAGCAGCGTATCAGGGATAGATACGCAGTATTTT.

V is TRBV7-2 and J is TRBJ1-2, with D hard to call. Deletions cut 1 base from V and 1 base from J, with 16 bases between. The germline gives CDR1 SGHTA, CDR2 FQGNSA. This CDR3 contains 17 residues. CDR3 sequence (DNA): TGTGCCAGCAGCTTAGTTCGTCGGTCCTCAGATAACTATGGCTACACCTTC. Residues: CASSLVRRSSDNYGYTF. Together with reference TRBV7-2 and TRBJ1-2, the CDR3 gives the full variable domain: GAGVSQSPSNKVTEKGKDVELRCDPISGHTALYWYRQSLGQGLEFLIYFQGNSAPDKSGLPSDRFSAERTGGSVSTLTIQRTQQEDSAVYLCASSLVRRSSDNYGYTFGSGTRLTVV.

This clonotype was counted a few times. V usage is TRBV4-1 and J usage is TRBJ1-2, with TRBD1 matching 9 bases. The CDR3 is 16 amino acids. J was trimmed by 3 bases and V by 1 base; bases with no gene match: 6. CDR1 MGHRA and CDR2 YSYEKL come from the germline V gene. DNA for the CDR3: TGCGCCAGCAGCCAAGGAACAGGGGGCGCAGACTATGGCTACACCTTC. Its translation: CASSQGTGGADYGYTF.

CDR3 protein: CASSSGTPPEQYF. CDR3 coding DNA: TGTGCCAGCAGCTCCGGGACGCCCCCCGAGCAGTACTTC. The rearrangement uses TRBV12-3 or TRBV12-4 and TRBJ2-7; perhaps D is TRBD1 or TRBD2 (5 bases each). Trimming took 6 bases from V and 6 from J, leaving 15 bases between them. The CDR3 loop spans 13 amino acids.

This clonotype was seen a few times. The gene calls are TRBV6-6 and TRBJ2-1; possibly TRBD1 for D (6 bases). This CDR3 is 13 amino acids long. V shed 8 bases and J shed 8 bases, with 16 bases lying between them. CDR1 and CDR2 from the germline V gene are MNHNY and SVGAGI (reference sequence). The CDR3 DNA reads as TGTGCCAGCGTCACCAGGGGAAGACATGAGCAGTTCTTC. This sequence encodes CASVTRGRHEQFF.

The chain has TRBV9 and TRBJ2-1, with D possibly being TRBD1 (6 bases). V shed 3 bases and J shed 9 bases, with 16 bases lying between them. The CDR3 is 14 amino acids. Germline CDR1 reads SGDLS; CDR2 reads YYNGEE. CDR3 loop: CASSANRETGEQFF. DNA for the CDR3: TGTGCCAGCAGCGCGAACAGGGAAACGGGTGAGCAGTTCTTC.

This clonotype was seen repeatedly, ten times or more. The rearrangement joins TRBV4-2 to TRBJ2-5; unclear D gene. The V and J ends lost 0 bases and 2 bases respectively, with 10 bases between them. The length of the CDR3 is 15 residues. CDR1 is LGHNA, CDR2 YNFKEQ, per germline. The CDR3 sequence is CASSQDRARQETQYF. The CDR3 DNA reads TGTGCCAGCAGCCAAGATCGAGCCAGGCAAGAGACCCAGTACTTC.

This chain connects TRBV4-2 to TRBJ1-1; 10 nucleotides agree with TRBD1. V shed 0 bases, J shed 11 bases, and the junction held 18 bases outside the gene matches. Germline V gene lookup returns CDR1 LGHNA and CDR2 YNFKEQ. The length of the CDR3 is 18 residues. CDR3 nucleotide sequence: TGTGCCAGCAGCCAAGATTCTACTTCGGGTCGACAGGGGGCGGGGGCTTTCTTT. The encoded protein is CASSQDSTSGRQGAGAFF.

V is TRBV30 and J is TRBJ2-2, with 9 bases matching TRBD2. The trim removed 2 bases at V and 4 bases at J, leaving 8 bases unmatched. The CDR3 totals 16 residues. Germline lookup yields CDR1 GTSNPN and CDR2 SVGIG (reference sequence). The CDR3 nucleotides read TGTGCCTGGAGTTCCCTAACGGGACTAGCCACCGGGGAGCTGTTTTTT. This encodes CAWSSLTGLATGELFF.

The rearrangement joins TRBV29-1 to TRBJ2-7; 7 positions match TRBD1. J gave up 0 bases and V 6 bases, and 5 bases lay outside the gene matches. Germline V CDR1 and CDR2: SQVTM, ANQGSEA. This CDR3 has 13 amino acids. CDR3 amino acids: CSVSDRYSYEQYF. The CDR3, as DNA: TGCAGCGTCTCGGACAGGTACTCCTACGAGCAGTACTTC.

The sample holds a few counts of this clonotype. The genes are TRBV28 and TRBJ1-5; D is perhaps TRBD1 (5 bases). The CDR3 contains 14 residues. Germline V gene sequence: CDR1 MDHEN, CDR2 SYDVKM. Trimming took off 2 bases at V and 3 bases at J, with 8 bases between the two ends. CDR3 DNA sequence: TGTGCCAGCAGTTTAGAGGGGTTCAATCAGCCCCAGCATTTT. It specifies CASSLEGFNQPQHF.

This clonotype was observed a few times. This chain connects TRBV12-3 or TRBV12-4 to TRBJ2-7, with D possibly called TRBD1 or TRBD2 (6 bases each). The CDR3 is 15 residues long. V lost 3 bases, J lost 0 bases, and 12 bases lay in between. DNA of the CDR3: TGTGCCAGCAGTTTTAGGGGGGCTGGCTCCTACGAGCAGTACTTC. Translation: CASSFRGAGSYEQYF.